This T cell receptor beta chain was identified during a study of regulatory T cells in long-lasting Graves disease. Background on the study: Persistence in Graves' disease required over 5 years of antithyroid drugs plus positive TSH receptor antibodies.

Building the TCR beta libraries relied on iRepertoire HTBI primers, and CDR3 regions underwent Arm-PCR. MiXCR was run by TCRdb on the multiplex PCR reads, yielding one entry per CDR3 protein. The sample holds about 470,000 distinct CDR3 sequences; less than 25% are singletons and the top ten take 7% to 9.5%. This CDR3 is 15 amino acids long. Germline lookup yields CDR1 SGHRS and CDR2 YFSETQ. The V and J ends lost 0 bases and 2 bases respectively, with 11 bases between them. Indicated time point: persistent/refractory GD, antithyroid drugs over 5 years with positive TRAb. Isolated PBMC RNA provided the starting material for the TCR library.

The sequence came from a female donor with Graves disease. V gene TRBV5-1 combines with J gene TRBJ2-5; D is undetermined. This specimen consisted of peripheral blood mononuclear cells (PBMCs), obtained when the disease was refractory, from a patient treated with antithyroid drugs. CDR3 in DNA: TGCGCCAGCAGCTTGGGTTGGACCACGCAAGAGACCCAGTACTTC. It codes for CASSLGWTTQETQYF.